The 20 T cell receptor beta chains given below trace back to one sample, sequenced in a study of early T cells in non-severe SARS-CoV-2 infection. TCRdb reanalysed the 5' RACE reads using MiXCR and keeps one entry per CDR3 protein. This sample has about 36,000 distinct CDR3 sequences, with under 5% found just once. Sequenced input: whole blood. These receptors were taken from an adult who was a healthcare worker with PCR-confirmed SARS-CoV-2 infection or an uninfected control (not recorded which).

This clonotype showed up many times. V gene TRBV28 combines with J gene TRBJ1-5; 11 bases are a match to TRBD1. Germline V gene sequence: CDR1 MDHEN, CDR2 SYDVKM. V shed 6 bases, J shed 5 bases, and the junction held 6 bases outside the gene matches. CDR3 length: 15 residues. The CDR3 reads CASRTGTGGYQPQHF. The CDR3 DNA reads as TGTGCCAGCAGGACCGGGACAGGGGGATATCAGCCCCAGCATTTT.

This clonotype was detected ten times or more. This chain joins TRBV7-2 and TRBJ2-5; D might be TRBD2 (5 bases). V lost 5 bases and J 2 bases, leaving 12 bases between the germline ends. The germline gives CDR1 SGHTA, CDR2 FQGNSA. The CDR3 loop spans 14 amino acids. In DNA, the CDR3 is TGTGCCAGCAGCCAACTAGGATCACAAGAGACCCAGTACTTC. Amino acid sequence: CASSQLGSQETQYF. Complete variable domain (other parts from reference TRBV7-2 and TRBJ2-5): GAGVSQSPSNKVTEKGKDVELRCDPISGHTALYWYRQSLGQGLEFLIYFQGNSAPDKSGLPSDRFSAERTGGSVSTLTIQRTQQEDSAVYLCASSQLGSQETQYFGPGTRLLVL.

At least ten counts were recorded for this clonotype. The chain uses TRBV29-1 and TRBJ2-7, with 8 bases aligning to TRBD2. Germline CDR1 and CDR2: SQVTM and ANQGSEA. The V and J ends lost 4 bases and 6 bases, in that order; junction bases with no gene match: 5. The CDR3 length is 12 residues. In DNA form, the CDR3 reads TGCAGCGTTGGCGGGGGGTCGGGCGAGCAGTACGTC. Amino acid sequence: CSVGGGSGEQYV.

This clonotype was counted at least ten times. This chain uses TRBV7-2 with TRBJ2-5; D is perhaps TRBD1 (7 bases). The CDR3 is 16 residues long. V dropped 5 bases and J dropped 5 bases, with 21 bases sitting between them. CDR1 is SGHTA and CDR2 is FQGNSA in the germline V gene. This CDR3 is CASSRLGGGARETQYF. The CDR3 DNA follows: TGTGCCAGCAGCCGCCTCGGAGGGGGCGCGAGGGAGACCCAGTACTTC.

This clonotype was seen many times. The chain uses TRBV27 and TRBJ1-4; TRBD1 might be the D (6 bases). V dropped 5 bases and J dropped 6 bases, with 16 bases sitting between them. CDR3 length equals 15 residues. Germline CDR1 reads MNHEY; CDR2 reads SMNVEV (reference sequence). CDR3 amino acids: CASSPRGGADEKLFF. Written as DNA, the CDR3 is TGTGCCAGCAGTCCCCGGGGGGGGGCGGATGAAAAACTGTTTTTT.

In its sample, this clonotype was seen many times. The CDR3 nucleotides read TGTGCCAGCAGCTTTCCCAGGGGCTCTGGAAACACCATATATTTT. Amino acid sequence: CASSFPRGSGNTIYF. The chain is built from TRBV7-9 and TRBJ1-3; a possible D gene is TRBD1 (6 bases). CDR1 is SEHNR, CDR2 FQNEAQ, per germline (reference sequence). Trimming pared 3 bases from V and 0 bases from J, leaving 9 bases between. This CDR3 is built from 15 residues.

This clonotype was counted many times. The CDR3 DNA is TGTGCCAGCAGCCTTGAGAATCAGCCCCAGCATTTT. It is translated as CASSLENQPQHF. The genes are TRBV7-9 and TRBJ1-5; D uncertain. V lost 5 bases and J 4 bases, leaving 6 bases between the germline ends. The germline V gene has CDR1 SEHNR and CDR2 FQNEAQ (reference sequence). This CDR3 comprises 12 residues. The full variable domain, its missing parts supplied by reference TRBV7-9 and TRBJ1-5, is DTGVSQNPRHKITKRGQNVTFRCDPISEHNRLYWYRQTLGQGPEFLTYFQNEAQLEKSRLLSDRFSAERPKGSFSTLEIQRTEQGDSAMYLCASSLENQPQHFGDGTRLSIL.

This clonotype was recorded many times. This sequence joins TRBV7-2 and TRBJ1-3; D call uncertain. Looked up from germline, CDR1 is SGHTA and CDR2 is FQGNSA. This CDR3 comprises 15 residues. The V and J ends lost 1 base and 0 bases respectively, with 7 bases between them. DNA for the CDR3: TGTGCCAGCAGCTTAGACAGACACTCTGGAAACACCATATATTTT. Protein sequence: CASSLDRHSGNTIYF.

This clonotype occurred many times. The V gene is TRBV28, the J gene TRBJ1-4; D gene uncertain. V lost 6 bases and J 5 bases, leaving 13 bases between the germline ends. The CDR3 consists of 14 residues. Germline-derived CDR1 and CDR2 are MDHEN and SYDVKM. The CDR3, as DNA: TGTGCCAGCAGGCGGGTAGCTCCGAATGAAAAACTGTTTTTT. Encoded protein: CASRRVAPNEKLFF.

This clonotype was recorded many times. The chain combines TRBV12-5 with TRBJ2-1; 13 bases match TRBD2. The germline V gene has CDR1 LGHNT and CDR2 FRNRAP. CDR3 length: 14 residues. V was pared by 7 bases and J by 7 bases, with 4 bases of the junction left unmatched. CDR3 in amino acids: CASARLAGGNEQFF. DNA of the CDR3: TGTGCTAGTGCACGACTAGCGGGAGGAAATGAGCAGTTCTTC.

This clonotype showed up many times. The chain combines TRBV20-1 with TRBJ2-4; 8 bases map to TRBD1. CDR3 length: 13 residues. In germline, CDR1 is DFQATT, CDR2 SNEGSKA (reference sequence). V lost 3 bases and J lost 7; bases outside the gene matches: 5. The CDR3 protein is CSASRAGGNIQYF. In DNA form, the CDR3 reads TGCAGTGCTAGTCGGGCAGGGGGCAACATTCAGTACTTC.

The sample holds many counts of this clonotype. V and J are TRBV5-5 and TRBJ1-5; D perhaps matches TRBD1 (6 bases). The germline V gene has CDR1 SGHKS and CDR2 YYEKEE (reference sequence). The germline V and J ends were trimmed by 1 base and 2 bases, with 10 bases remaining between them. The CDR3 is made up of 15 amino acids. In DNA, the CDR3 is TGTGCCAGCAGCTTGTGGGGGCTCGGCAATCAGCCCCAGCATTTT. As protein: CASSLWGLGNQPQHF.

This clonotype was seen many times. The chain combines TRBV4-3 with TRBJ1-6; unclear D gene. CDR1 is LGHNA, CDR2 YSLEER, per germline. This CDR3 is 16 amino acids long. V was shortened by 4 bases and J by 0 bases, with 10 bases between the two germline ends. The CDR3 DNA follows: TGCGCCAGCAGCCCCGAGCAAGGCTCCTATAATTCACCCCTCCACTTT. Its protein product is CASSPEQGSYNSPLHF.

This clonotype occurred many times. The CDR3 DNA sequence: TGTGCCAGCAGTTTTACCCGATACAGGGGGAGGTATGGCTACACCTTC. As protein: CASSFTRYRGRYGYTF. The chain couples TRBV28 to TRBJ1-2; 8 positions match TRBD1. Per the germline V gene, CDR1 is MDHEN and CDR2 is SYDVKM. Losses at the gene ends were 3 bases for V and 5 bases for J; bases not matched to a gene: 11. The CDR3 extends over 16 amino acids.

This clonotype appeared many times. V is TRBV7-2 and J is TRBJ2-3; TRBD2 aligns across 11 bases. V dropped 6 bases and J dropped 3; count of bases not matched to a gene: 8. The V gene's germline CDR1 is SGHTA and CDR2 FQGNSA. This CDR3 has 16 residues. CDR3 loop: CASRIGASGRTDTQYF. Written as DNA, the CDR3 is TGTGCCAGCAGGATAGGGGCTAGCGGGAGGACAGATACGCAGTATTTT.

In its sample, this clonotype was seen a few times. The chain carries TRBV7-9 and TRBJ1-1; D is unresolved. The CDR3 consists of 15 residues. Germline V CDR1 and CDR2: SEHNR, FQNEAQ (reference sequence). Trimming shortened V by 1 base and J by 3 bases, and 12 bases separated the two germline ends. The CDR3 here is CASSLVRTRDTEAFF. The CDR3 DNA sequence: TGTGCCAGCAGCTTAGTGAGGACCCGGGACACTGAAGCTTTCTTT.

This clonotype was counted at least ten times. This rearrangement joins TRBV29-1 to TRBJ2-7, with 7 bases identical to TRBD1. The V and J ends lost 5 bases and 5 bases, in that order; junction bases with no gene match: 9. Per the germline V gene, CDR1 is SQVTM and CDR2 is ANQGSEA. The CDR3 totals 13 residues. The CDR3 region is CSVRDSRNHEQYF. CDR3 DNA: TGCAGCGTTCGGGACAGCCGTAATCACGAGCAGTACTTC.

This clonotype was observed at least ten times. Here the CDR3 reads CASSRDRGLETQYF. The CDR3 DNA sequence: TGTGCCAGCAGTCGGGACAGGGGGCTTGAGACCCAGTACTTC. The V and J genes are TRBV27 and TRBJ2-5; 12 bases match TRBD1. Per the germline V gene, CDR1 is MNHEY and CDR2 is SMNVEV (reference sequence). The trim removed 5 bases at V and 5 bases at J, leaving 3 bases unmatched. The CDR3 has 14 residues.

This clonotype was counted many times. J is TRBJ2-2 and V is TRBV7-2; 7 positions match TRBD2. Looked up from germline, CDR1 is SGHTA and CDR2 is FQGNSA. V was pared by 5 bases and J by 3 bases, with 6 bases of the junction left unmatched. The CDR3 is made up of 15 amino acids. The CDR3 sequence is CASSPWGGDTGELFF. The DNA of the CDR3 is TGTGCCAGCAGCCCCTGGGGGGGGGACACCGGGGAGCTGTTTTTT.

The chain links TRBV28 to TRBJ2-3; 8 bases map to TRBD2. The V segment lost 5 bases and the J segment 0 bases; nucleotides outside the gene matches: 7. The V gene's germline CDR1 is MDHEN and CDR2 SYDVKM. The CDR3 runs to 16 residues. In nucleotides, the CDR3 is TGTGCCAGCAGTCTAACGGGACTAGGGAGCACAGATACGCAGTATTTT. It specifies CASSLTGLGSTDTQYF.